This is a list of T cell receptor beta chains from one sample in a study of blood T cell repertoires in COVID-19. Sequencing used immunoSEQ multiplex PCR; TCRdb keeps in-frame clones, though not all of them. This table holds 150,000 to 200,000 clones, roughly nine tenths found once. Sample: peripheral blood. Receptors originate from a man between 18 and 29 years old who had recovered from COVID-19. Each CDR3 is given without its conserved first and last residue. D genes are given only for firm matches. Clone size is given for some rows only: seen once, a few or many times, or a class if the clone is expanded.

d_call	v_call	clone_size	j_call	cdr3_aa
-	TRBV4-3	-	TRBJ1-6	ASSQVQGNNSPLH
TRBD2	TRBV27	-	TRBJ2-3	ASSPLAGGTDTQY
TRBD1	TRBV24-1	-	TRBJ2-7	ATSPGGSYEQY
TRBD1	TRBV7-9	-	TRBJ1-1	ASSLVQGRNTEAF
-	TRBV7-7	-	TRBJ2-7	ASSLAAGFSYEQY
-	TRBV3-1/TRBV3-2	-	TRBJ2-7	ASSQDGPGEQY
TRBD1	TRBV18	once	TRBJ1-1	ASSPRDRGDTEAF
-	TRBV7-2	-	TRBJ1-1	ASSPGQWNTEAF
-	TRBV4-1	-	TRBJ1-1	ASSQEGVGAEAF
TRBD1	TRBV4-3	once	TRBJ2-4	ASSQDGTGNIQY
-	TRBV13	-	TRBJ2-1	ASSPDGGGGNEQF
TRBD1	TRBV24-1	once	TRBJ2-1	ATSDLVGQGKTHEQF
-	TRBV25-1	once	TRBJ1-2	ASRENYGYT
-	TRBV6-2/TRBV6-3	-	TRBJ2-7	ASSRGYSYEQY
-	TRBV25-1	-	TRBJ1-2	ASSVVDYGYT
-	TRBV6-5	-	TRBJ2-2	ASTLGQGNTGELF
-	TRBV2	-	TRBJ1-3	ASSDWAPDSGNTIY
-	TRBV4-2	-	TRBJ1-4	ASSQDPYRGSNEKLF
-	TRBV6-2/TRBV6-3	-	TRBJ1-2	ASSYKTAGGYT
-	TRBV4-1	-	TRBJ2-3	ASSLFYRDTDTQY
-	TRBV9	-	TRBJ1-1	ASNGGLNTEAF
-	TRBV11-2	few	TRBJ2-1	ASSGTSYNEQF
TRBD2	TRBV6-2/TRBV6-3	-	TRBJ2-7	ASSPGLAGGRYEQY
TRBD1	TRBV28	-	TRBJ1-2	ASSLYPDRGGMYYGYT
-	TRBV3-1/TRBV3-2	few	TRBJ1-1	ASSLLTGETEAF
-	TRBV6-1	-	TRBJ1-2	ASSEKGLYGYT
TRBD2	TRBV6-2/TRBV6-3	-	TRBJ2-5	ASSLAGVSQETQY
-	TRBV7-7	-	TRBJ2-1	ASSLGGSHYNEQF
-	TRBV9	-	TRBJ2-5	ASSVTRGSEQETQY
TRBD1	TRBV29-1	-	TRBJ2-7	SVTGQGLREQY
-	TRBV3-1/TRBV3-2	-	TRBJ2-1	ASSQDRFYNEQF
TRBD1	TRBV2	-	TRBJ2-1	ASSLFPDRGNEQF
TRBD2	TRBV6-5	-	TRBJ2-1	ASSSATSGNNEQF
-	TRBV28	-	TRBJ1-2	ASSLGGDPNYGYT
-	TRBV27	-	TRBJ2-1	ASSSRGRAGNEQF
-	TRBV9	-	TRBJ2-3	ASSVAGKKGGTDTQY
-	TRBV11-2	-	TRBJ2-2	ASSLDRRGYTGELF
TRBD1	TRBV7-8	-	TRBJ1-2	ASSNKDRATGYT
-	TRBV11-2	-	TRBJ1-2	ASSPGNYGYT
TRBD2	TRBV5-1	-	TRBJ2-7	ASSRTLAGDWEQY